This T cell receptor (beta chain) came from a study of blood T cell repertoires in COVID-19. Only in-frame clones appear in the TCRdb table, and some are missing; sequencing was by immunoSEQ multiplex PCR. The sample shows about 300,000 clones, roughly 88% of them seen only once. The table lists this clone with a few counts. Trimming shortened V by 0 bases and J by 1 base, and 6 bases separated the two germline ends. CDR1 and CDR2 (germline): GTSNPN, SVGIG (reference sequence). The CDR3 totals 13 residues. The specimen was peripheral blood. The receptor was derived from a woman in her fifties or sixties with acute or convalescent COVID-19. V usage is TRBV30 and J usage is TRBJ1-1; the D gene is possibly TRBD1 (5 bases). DNA for the CDR3: TGTGCCTGGAGTGTAGGGGCGAACACTGAAGCTTTCTTT. Translation gives CAWSVGANTEAFF.